This T cell receptor (beta chain) was identified in a study of cytomegalovirus exposure and HLA in healthy donors. Study summary: T cells numbering about 200 million yielded approximately 120 million unique TCR beta sequences in an earlier analysis. The study, taken as a whole, reports: At a 0.05 false discovery rate, a later analysis found around 15,000 TCR beta sequences to be associated with HLA alleles. A later analysis showed HLA-associated TCR beta chains outstripping equally common others in clonal expansion.

PCR amplification relied on 60 Vbeta primers (plus 13 Jbeta primers). Only in-frame clones appear in the TCRdb table, and some are missing; sequencing was by immunoSEQ multiplex PCR. The table has roughly 220,000 clones, 55% to 75% seen once; the top ten hold about 3%. This clone was recorded a few times. No antigen is known for it. CDR1 and CDR2 from the germline V gene are ENHRY and SYGVKD. The CDR3 runs to 14 residues. Trimming removed 2 bases from V and 9 bases from J; junction bases left unmatched: 7. This receptor was taken from a man between 40 and 49 years old in good health and CMV-seropositive. Sequenced sample: PBMCs. The V and J genes are TRBV10-3 and TRBJ2-5; 9 bases agree with TRBD2. The CDR3 nucleotides are TGTGCCATCAGTGAGGCGGGGGGGCCCTACCCCCAGTACTTC. It encodes CAISEAGGPYPQYF.